The 19 T cell receptor beta chains below come from one sample, sequenced in a study of T-cell reconstitution after alpha-beta-depleted transplantation in children. It was with unique molecular identifiers that the TCRbeta library was prepared. TCRdb re-derived calls from the PCR reads in MiXCR, one entry per CDR3 protein. The sample yields about 500,000 distinct CDR3 sequences, about 33% seen once. This specimen was PBMCs from the stem cell graft donor, taken from the stem cell graft. These receptor sequences come from a human donor who donated a stem cell graft to a child with aplastic anemia.

This clonotype was picked up a small number of times. V gene TRBV6-5 combines with J gene TRBJ2-1; TRBD1 matches at 10 bases. Germline V CDR1 and CDR2: MNHEY, SVGAGI. This CDR3 has 17 amino acids. The junction had 11 bases not matched to a gene; V was cut back by 2 bases and J by 7 bases. The CDR3 sequence is CASSYAQAGTGVNEQFF. The CDR3 DNA reads as TGTGCCAGCAGTTACGCCCAAGCGGGGACAGGGGTGAATGAGCAGTTCTTC.

The sample holds a few counts of this clonotype. The V gene is TRBV24-1, the J gene TRBJ2-1, with 11 bases fitting TRBD2. The CDR3 is 15 residues long. Trimming cost V 2 bases and J 12 bases; bases outside gene matches: 8. Germline values: CDR1 KGHDR, CDR2 SFDVKD. CDR3 nucleotides: TGTGCCACCAGTGATTCGCCGACTAGCGGGAATAGGCAGTTCTTC. Its protein product is CATSDSPTSGNRQFF.

This CDR3 reads CSVGEGGVRGYTF. The CDR3 coding sequence is TGCAGCGTTGGGGAGGGGGGGGTGCGCGGCTACACCTTC. This chain joins TRBV29-1 and TRBJ1-2; tentative D call: TRBD1 (6 bases). This CDR3 contains 13 residues. Germline V gives CDR1 SQVTM, CDR2 ANQGSEA. Trimming stripped 4 bases from V and 8 bases from J, with 17 bases between. Combining the CDR3 with reference TRBV29-1 and TRBJ1-2 gives the whole variable domain SAVISQKPSRDICQRGTSLTIQCQVDSQVTMMFWYRQQPGQSLTLIATANQGSEATYESGFVIDKFPISRPNLTFSTLTVSNMSPEDSSIYLCSVGEGGVRGYTFGSGTRLTVV.

This clonotype turned up a few times. The gene calls are TRBV6-2 or TRBV6-3 and TRBJ1-2; unclear D gene. The CDR3 runs to 15 residues. V dropped 5 bases and J dropped 4 bases, with 17 bases sitting between them. From germline, CDR1 is MNHEY and CDR2 SVGEGT. CDR3 nucleotide sequence: TGTGCCAGCAGTCCCACGGGCAGACCCTCCTATGGCTACACCTTC. Translation gives CASSPTGRPSYGYTF.

This clonotype was detected only a few times. This chain links TRBV18 with TRBJ1-5; D is unresolved. Between the trimmed V and J ends, which lost 2 bases and 0 bases, there was a span of 11 bases. Germline CDR1 and CDR2: KGHSH and LQKENI. This CDR3 is 16 amino acids long. This CDR3 reads CASSPSARYSNQPQHF. CDR3 DNA: TGTGCCAGCTCACCATCTGCACGTTATAGCAATCAGCCCCAGCATTTT.

This clonotype turned up a few times. The chain employs TRBV6-1 and TRBJ2-6; perhaps TRBD1 as D (5 bases). Germline CDR1 reads MNHNS; CDR2 reads SASEGT. This CDR3 has 16 residues. V was cut by 3 bases and J by 4 bases, with 13 bases left in between. The CDR3 DNA follows: TGTGCCAGCAGTGAGATATTAGGGGCGGGGGCCAACGTCCTGACTTTC. This encodes CASSEILGAGANVLTF.

A single count supports this clonotype. This rearrangement joins TRBV18 to TRBJ1-5; 7 bases match TRBD1. Germline V gene sequence: CDR1 KGHSH, CDR2 LQKENI. The CDR3 covers 16 residues. V lost 3 bases and J lost 0; bases outside the gene matches: 5. CDR3 nucleotides: TGTGCCAGCTCACCCGGGACAGTTTATAGCAATCAGCCCCAGCATTTT. Its translation is CASSPGTVYSNQPQHF.

The chain is built from TRBV4-2 and TRBJ1-1; 7 bases align to TRBD1. The germline V gene has CDR1 LGHNA and CDR2 YNFKEQ. With V trimmed by 0 bases and J by 5 bases, 18 bases remained unmatched. This CDR3 has 19 residues. The CDR3 sequence: CASSQDQGRGHVGRTEAFF. CDR3 nucleotide sequence: TGTGCCAGCAGCCAAGATCAGGGTAGGGGGCACGTGGGAAGGACTGAAGCTTTCTTT.

The rearrangement joins TRBV11-3 to TRBJ2-2; no firm D call. This CDR3 is 14 amino acids long. Between the trimmed V and J ends, which lost 5 bases and 5 bases, there was a span of 12 bases. Germline V lookup: CDR1 SGHNT, CDR2 YENEEA. The chain's CDR3 is CASSPREVTGELFF. CDR3 DNA sequence: TGTGCCAGCAGCCCCCGAGAGGTTACCGGGGAGCTGTTTTTT.

This clonotype has just a few counts. This chain links TRBV5-1 with TRBJ2-7; a possible D gene is TRBD1 (6 bases). There are 15 residues in the CDR3. Germline V gene lookup returns CDR1 SGHRS and CDR2 YFSETQ. Trimming took 0 bases from V and 2 from J, leaving 12 bases between them. CDR3 amino acids: CASSLGDRSTYEQYF. The CDR3 bases are TGCGCCAGCAGCTTGGGCGACAGGAGCACCTACGAGCAGTACTTC.

The rearrangement links TRBV20-1 to TRBJ1-2; perhaps TRBD1 as D (6 bases). Germline V CDR1 and CDR2: DFQATT, SNEGSKA (reference sequence). The V and J ends lost 5 bases and 3 bases respectively, with 16 bases between them. The CDR3 has 14 amino acids. The CDR3 reads CSASHREGHYGYTF. CDR3 in DNA: TGCAGTGCTTCCCACAGGGAGGGCCACTATGGCTACACCTTC.

This rearrangement joins TRBV18 to TRBJ2-3, with no clear D. Trimming cost V 6 bases and J 2 bases, with 15 bases left between them. The CDR3 is 15 residues long. The germline V gene encodes CDR1 KGHSH and CDR2 LQKENI. CDR3 protein: CASSPGGRDTDTQYF. The CDR3 bases are TGTGCCAGCTCTCCGGGCGGCAGAGACACAGATACGCAGTATTTT.

This clonotype has only a few counts. One junction end does not reproduce the germline sequence, and a read error may be involved. The chain links TRBV24-1 to TRBJ1-2; D is uncertain. This CDR3 is built from 14 residues. Germline V gives CDR1 KGHDR, CDR2 SFDVKD. CDR3 nucleotides: TGTGCCACCAGTGATTTCAACAGTAACTACGGCTACACCTTC. Protein sequence: CATSDFNSNYGYTF.

The J gene is TRBJ2-1, the V gene TRBV24-1; 7 bases fit TRBD1. J gave up 4 bases and V 4 bases, and 9 bases lay outside the gene matches. Germline loops: CDR1 KGHDR, CDR2 SFDVKD. The CDR3 is 16 amino acids. The CDR3 reads CATSEPEGQKYNEQFF. In DNA, the CDR3 is TGTGCCACCAGTGAACCTGAGGGACAGAAGTACAATGAGCAGTTCTTC.

This clonotype ranks as medium-sized (0.01 to 0.1%). The chain is built from TRBV20-1 and TRBJ2-7; no firm D call. This CDR3 is built from 13 residues. With 5 bases removed from V and 3 bases from J, the gap between germline ends came to 14 bases. Germline-derived CDR1 and CDR2 are DFQATT and SNEGSKA (reference sequence). CDR3 loop: CSAVSATRYEQYV. CDR3 DNA sequence: TGCAGTGCTGTCAGCGCCACTCGCTACGAGCAGTACGTC.

This clonotype was seen a handful of times. The chain is built from TRBV7-2 and TRBJ2-1; either TRBD1 or TRBD2 may supply D (6 bases each). CDR3 length: 13 amino acids. V lost 4 bases, J lost 9 bases, and 13 bases lay in between. From germline, CDR1 is SGHTA and CDR2 FQGNSA. CDR3 bases: TGTGCCAGCAGCTATCAGGGGACTGGTGAGCAGTTCTTC. It codes for CASSYQGTGEQFF.

This chain connects TRBV5-6 to TRBJ1-1; no definite D call. Germline V gene data show CDR1 as SGHDT and CDR2 as YYEEEE. This CDR3 is built from 13 residues. V lost 7 bases and J lost 1, with 11 bases in between. The CDR3 coding sequence is TGTGCCAGCTTCGACGAGCCGAACACTGAAGCTTTCTTT. Translation gives CASFDEPNTEAFF.

The chain recombines TRBV9 with TRBJ2-5; 7 bases are a match to TRBD1. V trimming: 0 bases; J trimming: 3 bases; junction bases outside the gene matches: 2. The CDR3 has 14 amino acids. Germline values: CDR1 SGDLS, CDR2 YYNGEE. The CDR3 here is CASSVEGTEETQYF. The CDR3 DNA reads TGTGCCAGCAGCGTAGAGGGGACAGAAGAGACCCAGTACTTC.

This clonotype was picked up a small number of times. V usage is TRBV12-3 or TRBV12-4 and J usage is TRBJ1-5; D is unresolved. The CDR3 spans 15 residues. Trimming removed 3 bases from V and 0 bases from J, with 9 bases in between. CDR3 sequence (DNA): TGTGCCAGCAGTTTCGGCACAGATAGCAATCAGCCCCAGCATTTT. Translating it yields CASSFGTDSNQPQHF.